This TCR beta chain was captured in a study of blood T cell repertoires in COVID-19 (dated by TCRdb to the early 2020s). Regarding the research as a whole: Collaborator samples came from the United States, Italy and Spain and covered acute and convalescent phases of COVID-19. Where available, HLA class I and class II types were taken from metadata supplied by the sample provider and were not determined by assay-based typing. Sample metadata almost always included a de-identified subject ID, COVID-19 status, age in years and sex. A freely available public database, intended as a resource for researchers studying the immune response to SARS-CoV-2, is where the repertoires were released. Subjects who had been exposed to COVID-19, were actively infected with it, or had recovered from it provided the deeply sampled blood TCRbeta repertoires that made up the dataset. The material from the prospective study consisted of cDNA or gDNA derived from T cells, B-cell-depleted T cells, or PBMCs. Samples came from the ongoing ImmuneRACE study (first 160 participants) plus 1,254 subjects from 6 global collaborators.

Collaborating institutions collected whole blood in K2EDTA tubes following their own protocols. For TCRbeta analysis, collaborator samples were shipped as frozen whole blood, as isolated PBMCs, or as DNA extracted from either sample type. TCRbeta CDR3 regions were amplified from genomic DNA using the immunoSEQ Assay, a bias-controlled multiplex PCR. The original methods were these. The number of nucleated cells in each sample was estimated from the amplification of reference gene primers within the assay. To quantify the absolute abundance of each unique TCRbeta CDR3 rearrangement, sequence reads were collapsed and filtered. For each sample, productive Simpson clonality was calculated as the square root of Simpson's diversity index over productive rearrangements. Entries here come from immuneACCESS through TCRdb and include only in-frame sequences with V and J called. Some clones fail to appear in such tables; in the studies checked, an unresolved V gene covers under half of the shortfall, and the cause of the remainder is unknown. The V and J calls and the clone size are those of that table, but D and trimming were determined from the DNA. The sample profile shows fewer than 500,000 clones; roughly 88% of them were found once. Approximately 1.4% of the sample belongs to the ten largest clones.

General findings and caveats noted by the study authors: The amount of clinical and demographic metadata varied by source and participant and was provided uncurated.

On this clone itself: This receptor's antigen is unknown. One base away there is no much larger clone; base qualities are not given. The sample carries other DNA sequences with the same CDR3.

Sequenced input: peripheral blood. This TCR derives from a woman aged 30 to 39 with active or convalescent COVID-19.

The sequenced DNA is TGCGCCAGCAGCTTGGGTGCGGTCACAGATACGCAGTATTTT. This is translated as CASSLGAVTDTQYF. This sequence uses TRBV5-1 and TRBJ2-3; no D gene can be assigned with confidence. The CDR3 goes from the cysteine to the phenylalanine over 14 residues. The sequence is cut down to CDR3 DNA, 42 bases in frame from base 1. The germline V gene provides CDR1 SGHRS and CDR2 YFSETQ. A distance of 7 bases separates the germline ends of V and J, which lose 0 bases and 2 bases respectively. Full variable domain (CDR3 extended with the reference TRBV5-1 and TRBJ2-3 proteins): KAGVTQTPRYLIKTRGQQVTLSCSPISGHRSVSWYQQTPGQGLQFLFEYFSETQRNKGNFPGRFSGRQFSNSRSEMNVSTLELGDSALYLCASSLGAVTDTQYFGPGTRLTVL.